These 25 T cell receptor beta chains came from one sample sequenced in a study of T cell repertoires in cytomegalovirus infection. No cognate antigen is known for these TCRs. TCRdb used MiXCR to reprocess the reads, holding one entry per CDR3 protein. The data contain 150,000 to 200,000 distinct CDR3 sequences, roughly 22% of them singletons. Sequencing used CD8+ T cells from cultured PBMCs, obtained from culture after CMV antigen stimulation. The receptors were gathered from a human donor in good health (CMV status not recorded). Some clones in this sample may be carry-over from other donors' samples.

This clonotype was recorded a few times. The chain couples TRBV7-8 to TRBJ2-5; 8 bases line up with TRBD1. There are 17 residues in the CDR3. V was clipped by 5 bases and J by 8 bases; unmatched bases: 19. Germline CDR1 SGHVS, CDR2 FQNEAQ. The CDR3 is CASSRTSYRTGRITQYF. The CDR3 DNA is TGTGCCAGCAGCCGAACCTCATACAGGACAGGGCGTATAACCCAGTACTTC. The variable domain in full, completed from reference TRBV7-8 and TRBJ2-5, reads GAGVSQSPRYKVAKRGQDVALRCDPISGHVSLFWYQQALGQGPEFLTYFQNEAQLDKSGLPSDRFFAERPEGSVSTLKIQRTQQEDSAVYLCASSRTSYRTGRITQYFGPGTRLLVL.

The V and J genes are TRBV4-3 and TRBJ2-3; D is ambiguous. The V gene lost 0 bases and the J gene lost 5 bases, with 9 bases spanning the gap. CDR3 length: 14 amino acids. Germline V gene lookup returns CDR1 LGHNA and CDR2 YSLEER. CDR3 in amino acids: CASSQERFQDTQYF. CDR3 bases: TGCGCCAGCAGCCAAGAAAGGTTTCAAGATACGCAGTATTTT.

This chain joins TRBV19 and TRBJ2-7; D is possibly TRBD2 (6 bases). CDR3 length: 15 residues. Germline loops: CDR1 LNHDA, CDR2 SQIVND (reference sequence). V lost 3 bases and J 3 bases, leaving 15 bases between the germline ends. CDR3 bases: TGTGCCAGTAGTATCGCCCGGGCGGGGAACTACGAGCAGTACTTC. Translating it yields CASSIARAGNYEQYF.

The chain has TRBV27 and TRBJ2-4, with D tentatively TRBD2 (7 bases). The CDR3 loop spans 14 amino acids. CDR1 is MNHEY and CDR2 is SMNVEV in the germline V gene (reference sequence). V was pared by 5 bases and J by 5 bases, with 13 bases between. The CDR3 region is CASSLGGAENIQYF. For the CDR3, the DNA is TGTGCCAGCAGTCTGGGGGGGGCCGAAAACATTCAGTACTTC.

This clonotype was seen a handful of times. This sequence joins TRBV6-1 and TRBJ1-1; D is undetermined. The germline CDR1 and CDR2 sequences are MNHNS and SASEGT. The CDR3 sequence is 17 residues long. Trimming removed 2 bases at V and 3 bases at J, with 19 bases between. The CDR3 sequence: CASSEWREVMAHTEAFF. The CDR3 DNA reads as TGTGCCAGCAGTGAATGGAGGGAAGTAATGGCTCACACTGAAGCTTTCTTT.

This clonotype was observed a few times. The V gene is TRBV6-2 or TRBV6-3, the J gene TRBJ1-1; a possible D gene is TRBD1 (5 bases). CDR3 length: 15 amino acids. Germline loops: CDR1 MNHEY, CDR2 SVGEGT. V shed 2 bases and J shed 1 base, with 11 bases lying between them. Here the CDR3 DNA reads TGTGCCAGCAGTTACCTACAGGAGCCGAACACTGAAGCTTTCTTT. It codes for CASSYLQEPNTEAFF.

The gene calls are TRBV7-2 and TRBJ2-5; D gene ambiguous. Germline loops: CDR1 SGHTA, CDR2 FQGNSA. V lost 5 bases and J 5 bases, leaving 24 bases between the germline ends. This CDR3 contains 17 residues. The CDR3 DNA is TGTGCCAGCAGCCCTATACCCGCAGGTATTCGTCCGGAGACCCAGTACTTC. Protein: CASSPIPAGIRPETQYF.

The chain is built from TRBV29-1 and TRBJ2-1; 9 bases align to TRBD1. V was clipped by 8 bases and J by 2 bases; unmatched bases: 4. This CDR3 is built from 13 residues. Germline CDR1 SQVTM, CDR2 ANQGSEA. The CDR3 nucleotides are TGCAGCACGGGACAGGGAGCCTACAATGAGCAGTTCTTC. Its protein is CSTGQGAYNEQFF.

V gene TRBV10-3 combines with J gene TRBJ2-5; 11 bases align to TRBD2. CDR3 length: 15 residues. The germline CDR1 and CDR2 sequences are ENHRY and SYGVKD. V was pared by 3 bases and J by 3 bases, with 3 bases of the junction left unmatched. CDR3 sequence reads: CAISETSGGEETQYF. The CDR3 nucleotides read TGTGCCATCAGTGAAACTAGCGGGGGAGAAGAGACCCAGTACTTC.

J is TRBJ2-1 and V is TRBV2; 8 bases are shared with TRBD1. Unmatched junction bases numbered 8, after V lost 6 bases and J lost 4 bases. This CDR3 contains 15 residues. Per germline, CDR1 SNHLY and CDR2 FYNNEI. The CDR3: CASSNGQGAYNEQFF. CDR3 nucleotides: TGTGCCAGCAGCAACGGGCAGGGGGCATACAATGAGCAGTTCTTC.

CDR3 nucleotide sequence: TGTGCCAGCAGCCCGGGAGTGGCGGGGCTCTACGAGCAGTACTTC. It translates to CASSPGVAGLYEQYF. This chain connects TRBV7-6 to TRBJ2-7; tentatively, D is TRBD2 (6 bases). The germline V gene has CDR1 SGHVS and CDR2 FNYEAQ. The CDR3 extends over 15 amino acids. V lost 5 bases and J lost 3, with 17 bases in between.

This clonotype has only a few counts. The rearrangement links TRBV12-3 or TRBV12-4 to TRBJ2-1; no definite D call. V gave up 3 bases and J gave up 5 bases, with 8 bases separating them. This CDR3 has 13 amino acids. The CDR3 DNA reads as TGTGCCAGCAGTTTCGAACTTAACAATGAGCAGTTCTTC. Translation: CASSFELNNEQFF.

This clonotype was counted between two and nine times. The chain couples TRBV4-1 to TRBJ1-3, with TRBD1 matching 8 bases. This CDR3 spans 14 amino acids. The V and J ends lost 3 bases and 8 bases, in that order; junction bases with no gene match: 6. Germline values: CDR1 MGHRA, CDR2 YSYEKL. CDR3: CASSQGQEVDTIYF. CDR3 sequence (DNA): TGCGCCAGCAGCCAGGGACAGGAGGTGGACACCATATATTTT.

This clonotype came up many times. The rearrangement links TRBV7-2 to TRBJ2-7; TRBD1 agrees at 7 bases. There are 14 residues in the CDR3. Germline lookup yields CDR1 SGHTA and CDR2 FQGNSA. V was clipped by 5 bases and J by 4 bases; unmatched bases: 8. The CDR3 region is CASSPGQLPYEQYF. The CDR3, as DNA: TGTGCCAGCAGCCCGGGACAGTTGCCTTACGAGCAGTACTTC.

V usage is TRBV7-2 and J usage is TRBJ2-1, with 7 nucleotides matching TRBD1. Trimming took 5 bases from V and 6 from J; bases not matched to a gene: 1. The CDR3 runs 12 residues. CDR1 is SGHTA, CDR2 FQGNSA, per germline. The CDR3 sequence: CASSRGPNEQFF. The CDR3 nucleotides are TGTGCCAGCAGCAGGGGGCCCAATGAGCAGTTCTTC.

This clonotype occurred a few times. The CDR3: CASSTKLTGDFPYEQYF. CDR3 in DNA: TGTGCCAGTAGTACCAAACTTACAGGGGACTTCCCCTACGAGCAGTACTTC. This chain links TRBV19 with TRBJ2-7, with a weak D call TRBD1 (7 bases). This CDR3 is built from 17 residues. Between the trimmed V and J ends, which lost 4 bases and 2 bases, there was a span of 21 bases. Germline values: CDR1 LNHDA, CDR2 SQIVND (reference sequence).

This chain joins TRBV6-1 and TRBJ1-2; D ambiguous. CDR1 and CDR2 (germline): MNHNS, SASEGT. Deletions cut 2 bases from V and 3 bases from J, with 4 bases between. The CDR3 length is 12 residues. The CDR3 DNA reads TGTGCCAGCAGTGAATCTGACTATGGCTACACCTTC. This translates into CASSESDYGYTF.

The CDR3 sequence is CASNRARQGPDNEQFF. CDR3 nucleotide sequence: TGTGCCAGCAATCGGGCCCGTCAGGGGCCTGACAATGAGCAGTTCTTC. The rearrangement joins TRBV7-8 to TRBJ2-1; D may be TRBD1 (6 bases). The CDR3 is made up of 16 amino acids. Germline CDR1 is SGHVS and CDR2 is FQNEAQ. Trimming removed 7 bases from V and 5 bases from J, with 21 bases in between.

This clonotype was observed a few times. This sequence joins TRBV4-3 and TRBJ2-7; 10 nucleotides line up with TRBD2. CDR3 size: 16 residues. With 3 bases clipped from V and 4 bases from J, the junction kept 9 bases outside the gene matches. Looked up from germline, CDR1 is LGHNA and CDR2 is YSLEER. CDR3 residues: CASSQLLAGALYEQYF. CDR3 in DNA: TGCGCCAGCAGCCAGCTCCTAGCGGGGGCCTTATACGAGCAGTACTTC.

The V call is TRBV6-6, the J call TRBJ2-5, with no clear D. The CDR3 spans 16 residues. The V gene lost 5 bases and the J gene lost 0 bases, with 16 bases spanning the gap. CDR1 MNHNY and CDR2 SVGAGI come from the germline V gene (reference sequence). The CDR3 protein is CASSEIEASYQETQYF. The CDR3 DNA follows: TGTGCCAGCAGTGAGATAGAGGCCTCGTACCAAGAGACCCAGTACTTC.

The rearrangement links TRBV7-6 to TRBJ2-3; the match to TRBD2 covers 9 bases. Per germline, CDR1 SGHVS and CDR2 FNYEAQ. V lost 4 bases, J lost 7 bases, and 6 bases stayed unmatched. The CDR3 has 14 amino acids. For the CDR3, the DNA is TGTGCCAGCAGCTATAGCGGGGGCGACCATACGCAGTATTTT. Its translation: CASSYSGGDHTQYF.

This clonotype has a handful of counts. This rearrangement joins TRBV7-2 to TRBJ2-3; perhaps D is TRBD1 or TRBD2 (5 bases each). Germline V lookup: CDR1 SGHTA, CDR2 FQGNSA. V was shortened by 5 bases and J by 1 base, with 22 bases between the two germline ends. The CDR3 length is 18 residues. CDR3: CASSTRGETMTRTDTQYF. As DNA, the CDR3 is TGTGCCAGCAGCACCAGAGGGGAGACGATGACCCGCACAGATACGCAGTATTTT.

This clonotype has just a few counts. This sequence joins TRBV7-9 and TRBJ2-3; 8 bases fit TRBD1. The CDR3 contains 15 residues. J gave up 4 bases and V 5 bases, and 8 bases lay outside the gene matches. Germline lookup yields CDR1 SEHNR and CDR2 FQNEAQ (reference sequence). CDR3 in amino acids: CASSPRQGMADTQYF. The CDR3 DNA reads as TGTGCCAGCAGCCCCCGACAGGGGATGGCAGATACGCAGTATTTT.

The CDR3 reads CASSYPDRVYGYTF. The CDR3 DNA sequence: TGTGCCAGCAGTTATCCTGACAGGGTCTATGGCTACACCTTC. The chain has TRBV6-2 or TRBV6-3 and TRBJ1-2, with TRBD1 matching 7 bases. Germline CDR1 MNHEY, CDR2 SVGEGT. With V trimmed by 3 bases and J by 4 bases, 5 bases remained unmatched. The CDR3 is 14 amino acids.

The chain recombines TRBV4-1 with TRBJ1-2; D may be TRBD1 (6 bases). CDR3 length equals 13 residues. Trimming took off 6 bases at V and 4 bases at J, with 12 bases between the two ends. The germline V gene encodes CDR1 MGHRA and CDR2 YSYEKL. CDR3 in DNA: TGCGCCAGCAGGTCGGACAGACTCTATGGCTACACCTTC. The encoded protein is CASRSDRLYGYTF.